This TCR beta chain appears in the sequencing data of a study of CD8+CD57+ T cells in acquired aplastic anemia. In this sample, this clonotype turned up many times. It was genomic DNA that served as the template for profiling TCR beta VDJ and CDR3. TCRdb called the reads again in MiXCR, with one record for every CDR3 protein. Seen here are around 140,000 distinct CDR3 sequences, more than 35% observed once, and the top ten hold 8.4%. Germline V lookup: CDR1 SNHLY, CDR2 FYNNEI. Deletions cut 3 bases from V and 7 bases from J, with 13 bases between. This CDR3 contains 15 residues. The chain joins TRBV2 to TRBJ1-6, with a possible D match to TRBD1 (6 bases). Input material: sorted CD4+, CD8+, or CD8+CD57+ T cells (not recorded which) from PBMCs. The source of this sequence is a human donor in good health, serving as a control. The CDR3 region has the DNA TGTGCCAGCAGTGAGGGGGGGCGAGTGAATTCACCCCTCCACTTT. As protein: CASSEGGRVNSPLHF. Filled out from reference TRBV2 and TRBJ1-6, the complete variable domain reads EPEVTQTPSHQVTQMGQEVILRCVPISNHLYFYWYRQILGQKVEFLVSFYNNEISEKSEIFDDQFSVERPDGSNFTLKIRSTKLEDSAMYFCASSEGGRVNSPLHFGNGTRLTVT.